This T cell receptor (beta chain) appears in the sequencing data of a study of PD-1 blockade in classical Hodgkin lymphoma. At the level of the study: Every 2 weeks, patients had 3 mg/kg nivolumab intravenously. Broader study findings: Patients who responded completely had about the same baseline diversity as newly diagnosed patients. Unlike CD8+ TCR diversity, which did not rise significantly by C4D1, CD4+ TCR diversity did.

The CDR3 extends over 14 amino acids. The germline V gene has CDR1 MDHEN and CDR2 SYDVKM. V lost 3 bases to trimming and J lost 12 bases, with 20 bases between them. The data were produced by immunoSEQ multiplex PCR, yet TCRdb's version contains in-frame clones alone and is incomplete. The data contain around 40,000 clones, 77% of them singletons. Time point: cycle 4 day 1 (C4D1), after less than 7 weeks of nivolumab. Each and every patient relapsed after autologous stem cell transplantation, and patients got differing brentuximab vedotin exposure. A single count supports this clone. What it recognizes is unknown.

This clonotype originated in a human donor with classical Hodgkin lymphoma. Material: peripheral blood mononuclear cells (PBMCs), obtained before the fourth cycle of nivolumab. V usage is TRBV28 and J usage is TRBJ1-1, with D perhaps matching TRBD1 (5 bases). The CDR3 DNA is TGTGCCAGCAGTTTCAACCATCGCGGGGGAACGTCTTTCTTT. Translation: CASSFNHRGGTSFF.